These 16 T cell receptor beta chains were sequenced from one sample in a study of cytomegalovirus exposure and HLA in healthy donors. TCRdb's table, derived via immunoSEQ multiplex PCR, lists solely in-frame clones and lacks some. Of about 73,000 clones in the sample, about 95% were seen once. Sequencing used PBMCs. These receptor sequences come from a man aged 18 to 29 in good health and CMV-seronegative.

This clone appeared once. The rearrangement uses TRBV4-1 and TRBJ1-1; tentative D call: TRBD1 (5 bases). The CDR3 covers 15 residues. Trimming stripped 0 bases from V and 5 bases from J, with 13 bases between. CDR1 and CDR2 (germline): MGHRA, YSYEKL. This chain's CDR3 is CASSQERGLATEAFF. The CDR3 DNA sequence: TGCGCCAGCAGCCAAGAGCGGGGGTTAGCGACTGAAGCTTTCTTT.

The chain combines TRBV29-1 with TRBJ2-1, with 9 bases lining up with TRBD1. Trimming at V came to 4 bases and at J to 6 bases, leaving 1 base not matched to a gene. Per germline, CDR1 SQVTM and CDR2 ANQGSEA. The CDR3 is 12 amino acids. The CDR3 DNA reads TGCAGCGTTGGACAGGGGGGCAATGAGCAGTTCTTC. Protein: CSVGQGGNEQFF.

The rearrangement uses TRBV2 and TRBJ2-5, with TRBD1 matching over 8 bases. J was trimmed by 4 bases and V by 7 bases; bases with no gene match: 8. This CDR3 comprises 14 residues. CDR1 is SNHLY and CDR2 is FYNNEI in the germline V gene. The DNA for the CDR3 is TGTGCCAGCAAGGCCCGGACAGGGAGAGAGACCCAGTACTTC. This gives the protein CASKARTGRETQYF.

The chain joins TRBV4-2 to TRBJ2-7, with D tentatively TRBD1 (6 bases). V lost 3 bases and J lost 6, with 21 bases in between. The germline V gene encodes CDR1 LGHNA and CDR2 YNFKEQ. The CDR3 is 16 amino acids. The DNA for the CDR3 is TGTGCCAGCAGCCATCCCCTGTGGGACAAGTCCCGCGAGCAGTACTTC. Protein: CASSHPLWDKSREQYF.

The V call is TRBV29-1, the J call TRBJ1-2; no clear D. The CDR3 extends over 15 amino acids. Germline V CDR1 and CDR2: SQVTM, ANQGSEA. V was pared by 1 base and J by 2 bases, with 14 bases between. DNA for the CDR3: TGCAGCGTTGAAGGCCTTCATGTCAGGAACTATGGCTACACCTTC. Amino acids: CSVEGLHVRNYGYTF. Based on the CDR3 plus reference TRBV29-1 and TRBJ1-2, the full variable domain is SAVISQKPSRDICQRGTSLTIQCQVDSQVTMMFWYRQQPGQSLTLIATANQGSEATYESGFVIDKFPISRPNLTFSTLTVSNMSPEDSSIYLCSVEGLHVRNYGYTFGSGTRLTVV.

The chain employs TRBV4-1 and TRBJ1-2; D is unresolved. Deletions cut 1 base from V and 4 bases from J, with 13 bases between. CDR3 length equals 15 residues. CDR1 is MGHRA and CDR2 is YSYEKL in the germline V gene. The CDR3 loop reads CASSQVEEGSYGYTF. Written as DNA, the CDR3 is TGCGCCAGCAGCCAAGTGGAGGAAGGGAGCTATGGCTACACCTTC.

Here the CDR3 reads CASRGTGGGGSNQPQHF. The CDR3 nucleotides read TGTGCCAGTAGAGGGACAGGGGGCGGCGGCAGCAATCAGCCCCAGCATTTT. The chain recombines TRBV19 with TRBJ1-5; 12 nucleotides line up with TRBD1. After removal of 6 bases from V and 1 base from J, the junction contained 7 bases not matched to a gene. The CDR3 consists of 17 residues. Looked up from germline, CDR1 is LNHDA and CDR2 is SQIVND (reference sequence).

The chain couples TRBV7-8 to TRBJ2-1; 12 bases are shared with TRBD2. V shed 3 bases and J 8 bases; nucleotides not matched to a gene: 5. Germline CDR1 and CDR2: SGHVS and FQNEAQ. The CDR3 runs 15 residues. The CDR3 DNA reads as TGTGCCAGCAGCTTGACTAGCGGGGGAGTCGATGAGCAGTTCTTC. Protein: CASSLTSGGVDEQFF.

The genes are TRBV29-1 and TRBJ2-1, with D maybe TRBD2 (6 bases). CDR1 is SQVTM and CDR2 is ANQGSEA in the germline V gene. V was trimmed by 7 bases and J by 8 bases, leaving 24 bases between them. CDR3 length equals 15 residues. This CDR3 reads CSGVPREGGEDEQFF. The DNA for the CDR3 is TGCAGCGGCGTTCCCAGGGAAGGCGGGGAGGATGAGCAGTTCTTC.

The genes are TRBV6-5 and TRBJ1-1; 9 bases line up with TRBD1. Germline CDR1 reads MNHEY; CDR2 reads SVGAGI. The CDR3 has 14 residues. With V trimmed by 6 bases and J by 5 bases, 7 bases remained unmatched. The CDR3 loop is CASRQDRGATEAFF. Written as DNA, the CDR3 is TGTGCCAGCAGGCAAGACAGGGGGGCTACTGAAGCTTTCTTT.

The V and J genes are TRBV9 and TRBJ2-2; D not certain. Germline-derived CDR1 and CDR2 are SGDLS and YYNGEE. V lost 0 bases and J 4 bases, leaving 13 bases between the germline ends. The CDR3 is 16 residues long. For the CDR3, the DNA is TGTGCCAGCAGCGTAGGCTCCTCAACTCTCACCGGGGAGCTGTTTTTT. This translates into CASSVGSSTLTGELFF.

The gene calls are TRBV19 and TRBJ2-5, with D possibly being TRBD2 (6 bases). CDR3 size: 14 residues. V was trimmed by 1 base and J by 5 bases, leaving 11 bases between them. Germline V lookup: CDR1 LNHDA, CDR2 SQIVND (reference sequence). CDR3 coding DNA: TGTGCCAGTAGTATAGTCGGGGGTTACGAGACCCAGTACTTC. This gives the protein CASSIVGGYETQYF. Full variable domain (outside the CDR3, taken from reference TRBV19 and TRBJ2-5): DGGITQSPKYLFRKEGQNVTLSCEQNLNHDAMYWYRQDPGQGLRLIYYSQIVNDFQKGDIAEGYSVSREKKESFPLTVTSAQKNPTAFYLCASSIVGGYETQYFGPGTRLLVL.

The chain is built from TRBV10-2 and TRBJ2-7; 9 bases line up with TRBD1. V was clipped by 5 bases and J by 5 bases; unmatched bases: 4. The CDR3 totals 13 residues. The V gene's germline CDR1 is WSHSY and CDR2 SAAADI. CDR3 DNA sequence: TGCGCCAGCAGTTTGGACAGGGGCAACGAGCAGTACTTC. It translates to CASSLDRGNEQYF.

This chain connects TRBV29-1 to TRBJ2-5; D not resolved. Germline V gene lookup returns CDR1 SQVTM and CDR2 ANQGSEA. The V end lost 6 bases, the J end lost 4 bases, and 9 bases lay between the germline ends. The CDR3 is 11 amino acids. In nucleotides, the CDR3 is TGCAGCGTGTTCAGGTTAGAGACCCAGTACTTC. Its protein product is CSVFRLETQYF.

This clone showed up just once. The CDR3 DNA is TGTGCCAGCAGCGTAGCCCCAGAGACTAGCGTATACTACAATGAGCAGTTCTTC. Encoded protein: CASSVAPETSVYYNEQFF. The chain combines TRBV9 with TRBJ2-1, with 8 bases that match TRBD2. The CDR3 runs 18 residues. Trimming removed 0 bases from V and 3 bases from J; junction bases left unmatched: 11. Germline values: CDR1 SGDLS, CDR2 YYNGEE.

The V call is TRBV28, the J call TRBJ1-5, with TRBD1 as a possible D gene (5 bases). The CDR3 sequence is 17 residues long. The germline V gene encodes CDR1 MDHEN and CDR2 SYDVKM. Trimming stripped 1 base from V and 1 base from J, with 14 bases between. In DNA, the CDR3 is TGTGCCAGCAGTTTATCGTTTCAGGGTGTGAGCAATCAGCCCCAGCATTTT. The encoded protein is CASSLSFQGVSNQPQHF.